This T cell receptor beta chain stems from a study of cytomegalovirus exposure and HLA in healthy donors. TCRdb's table, derived via immunoSEQ multiplex PCR, lists solely in-frame clones and lacks some. The sample contains approximately 180,000 clones, about nine tenths of which appear only once. About this clone: The antigen is not known.

The germline CDR1 and CDR2 sequences are MNHEY and SMNVEV (reference sequence). This CDR3 is built from 15 residues. Trimming removed 0 bases from V and 3 bases from J, with 12 bases in between. Study-level points and caveats: Usually a TCR sequence was rare, but some public TCRs were found in many donors.

The sample consisted of PBMCs. The V and J genes are TRBV27 and TRBJ2-7; weak D call: TRBD2 (5 bases). The receptor was derived from a man aged 18 to 30 in good health and CMV-seropositive. The CDR3 DNA reads as TGTGCCAGCAGTTTATCAGGACTCGGTAGCTACGAGCAGTACTTC. Protein: CASSLSGLGSYEQYF.